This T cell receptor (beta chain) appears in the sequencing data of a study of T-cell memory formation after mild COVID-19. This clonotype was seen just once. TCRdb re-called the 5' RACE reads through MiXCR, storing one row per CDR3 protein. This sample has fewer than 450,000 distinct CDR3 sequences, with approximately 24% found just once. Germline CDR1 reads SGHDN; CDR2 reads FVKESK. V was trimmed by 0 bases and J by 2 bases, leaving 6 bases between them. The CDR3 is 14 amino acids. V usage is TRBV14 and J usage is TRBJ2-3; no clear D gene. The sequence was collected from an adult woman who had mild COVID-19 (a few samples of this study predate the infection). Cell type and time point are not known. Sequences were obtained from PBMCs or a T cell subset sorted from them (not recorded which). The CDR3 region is CASSQELPTDTQYF. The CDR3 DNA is TGTGCCAGCAGCCAAGAGTTGCCCACAGATACGCAGTATTTT.